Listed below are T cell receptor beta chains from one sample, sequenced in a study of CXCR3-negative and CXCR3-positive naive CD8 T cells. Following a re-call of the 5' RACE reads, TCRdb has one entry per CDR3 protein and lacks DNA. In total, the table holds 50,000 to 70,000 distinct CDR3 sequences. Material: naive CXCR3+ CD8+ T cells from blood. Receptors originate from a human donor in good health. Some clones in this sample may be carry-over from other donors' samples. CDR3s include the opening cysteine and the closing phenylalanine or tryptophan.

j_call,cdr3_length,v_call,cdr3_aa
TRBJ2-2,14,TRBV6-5,CASSPGTTPGELFF
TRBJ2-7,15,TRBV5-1,CASSPQAGDFSEQYF
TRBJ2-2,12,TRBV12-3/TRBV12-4,CASSLGSGELFF
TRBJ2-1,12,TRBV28,CASTAPWHEQFF
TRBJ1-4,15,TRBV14,CASSHRQGVGEKLFF
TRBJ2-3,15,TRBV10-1,CASSDTRGRTDTQYF
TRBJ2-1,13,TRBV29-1,CSVELLAYNEQFF
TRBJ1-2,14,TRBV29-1,CSVEDAGPPYGYTF
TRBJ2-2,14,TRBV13,CASSLAKNTGELFF
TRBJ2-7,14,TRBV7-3,CASSLGTFPYEQYF
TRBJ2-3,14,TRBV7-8,CASSFTGGTDTQYF
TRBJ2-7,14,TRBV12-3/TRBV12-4,CASSAGTGPYEQYF
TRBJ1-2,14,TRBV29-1,CSVIPWDRVDGYTF
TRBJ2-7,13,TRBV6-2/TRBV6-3,CASSIRLFYEQYF
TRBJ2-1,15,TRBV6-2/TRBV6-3,CASSYTSGSYNEQFF
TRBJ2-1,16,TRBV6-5,CASSSVAGGVYNEQFF
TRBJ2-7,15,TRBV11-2,CASSPWTDPGYEQYF
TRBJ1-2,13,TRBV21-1,CASSKMNTYGYTF
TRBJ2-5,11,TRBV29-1,CSVEALGTQYF
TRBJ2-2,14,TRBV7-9,CASRDQLSAGELFF
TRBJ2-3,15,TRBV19,CASSPRVYSSDTQYF
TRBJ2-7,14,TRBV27,CASSEGGVGYEQYF
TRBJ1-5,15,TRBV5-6,CANRNSRVSNQPQHF
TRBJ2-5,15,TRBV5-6,CASSLRKRPVETQYF
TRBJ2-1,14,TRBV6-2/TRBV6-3,CASSYLTSYNEQFF
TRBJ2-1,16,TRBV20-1,CSARSTTSGGFNEQFF
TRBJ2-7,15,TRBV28,CASSSLGRDTYEQYF
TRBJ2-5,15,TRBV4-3,CASSQARQRGETQYF
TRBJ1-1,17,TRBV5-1,CASSLEAGQGVGTEAFF
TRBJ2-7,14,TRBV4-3,CASSQVGLAYEQYF
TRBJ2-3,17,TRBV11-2,CASSYGSETRSTDTQYF
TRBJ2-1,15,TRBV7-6,CASSPDPGDYNEQFF
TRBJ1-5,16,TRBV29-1,CSVTYDTYNSNQPQHF
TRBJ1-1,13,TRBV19,CASSPGRNTEAFF
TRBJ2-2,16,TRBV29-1,CSVERAGTGIGGELFF
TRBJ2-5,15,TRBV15,CATSSRTQYQETQYF
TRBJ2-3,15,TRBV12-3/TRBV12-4,CASSFVAGWPDTQYF
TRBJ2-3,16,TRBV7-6,CASSFNGEGAIDTQYF
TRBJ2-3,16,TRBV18,CASSPKLARITDTQYF
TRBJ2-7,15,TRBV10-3,CAISDGTGDSYEQYF
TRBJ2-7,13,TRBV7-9,CASSFPDSYEQYF
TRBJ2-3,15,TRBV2,CASSDPGQGTDTQYF
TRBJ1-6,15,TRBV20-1,CSAVTGETGNSPLHF
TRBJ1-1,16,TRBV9,CASSDEGGGRRTEAFF
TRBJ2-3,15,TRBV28,CASSKSGGYTDTQYF
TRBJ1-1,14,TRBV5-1,CTSSLSGGNTEAFF
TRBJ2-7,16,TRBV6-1,CASSEATHGTVYEQYF
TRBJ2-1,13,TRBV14,CASSQASYNEQFF
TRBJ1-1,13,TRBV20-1,CSASSGGATEAFF
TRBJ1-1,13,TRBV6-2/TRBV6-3,CASSYEGWTEAFF